The T cell receptor beta chain under discussion was sequenced for a study of T cells after yellow fever vaccination. Study-level background: Fractions with few cells were prepared using SMART-Seq v4 Ultra Low Input.

One entry per CDR3 protein, called by TCRdb with MiXCR from the 5' RACE reads. The sample gives fewer than 7,000 distinct CDR3 sequences, about 6.5% of which show up once; approximately 60% is in the top ten. With 6 bases removed from V and 8 bases from J, the gap between germline ends came to 16 bases. Germline values: CDR1 SQVTM, CDR2 ANQGSEA. This CDR3 spans 13 amino acids. Regarding the study as a whole: Of the clonotypes, a small share occurred in both CD4 and CD8 compartments.

In this sample, this clonotype turned up many times. The specimen comprised PBMCs, either bulk or a sorted T-cell subset (CD4+, CD8+, memory, or dextramer-sorted; not recorded which), sampled around 15 days after the first yellow fever vaccination. The clonotype was recovered from a man between 18 and 29 years old who received the YFV17D yellow fever vaccine. The chain uses TRBV29-1 and TRBJ2-2; D is possibly TRBD1 (6 bases). The DNA for the CDR3 is TGCAGCGTCAGGGGCCTCCTGACTGGGGAGCTGTTTTTT. Residues: CSVRGLLTGELFF.